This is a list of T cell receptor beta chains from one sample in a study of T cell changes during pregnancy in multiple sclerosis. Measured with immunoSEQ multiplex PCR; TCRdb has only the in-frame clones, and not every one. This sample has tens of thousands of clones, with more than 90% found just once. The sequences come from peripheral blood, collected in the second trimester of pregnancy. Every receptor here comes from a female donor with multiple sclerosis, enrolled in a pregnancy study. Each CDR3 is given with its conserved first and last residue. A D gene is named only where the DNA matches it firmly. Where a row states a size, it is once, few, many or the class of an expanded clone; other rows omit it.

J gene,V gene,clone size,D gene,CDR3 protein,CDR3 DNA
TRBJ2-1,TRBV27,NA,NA,CASSFRGIGEQFF,TGTGCCAGCAGTTTCAGGGGTATAGGTGAGCAGTTCTTC
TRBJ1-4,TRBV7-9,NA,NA,CASSLHFGSGEKLFF,TGTGCCAGCAGCTTACACTTCGGGTCAGGGGAAAAACTGTTTTTT
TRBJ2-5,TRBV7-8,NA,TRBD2,CASSPERGVLQETQYF,TGTGCCAGCAGCCCTGAGCGGGGGGTCCTACAAGAGACCCAGTACTTC
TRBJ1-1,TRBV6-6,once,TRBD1,CASRQQGAGENEAFF,TGTGCCAGCAGACAACAGGGGGCTGGGGAAAATGAAGCTTTCTTT
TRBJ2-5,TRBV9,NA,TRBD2,CASSADPLAGGQETQYF,TGTGCCAGCAGCGCAGACCCCTTAGCGGGGGGTCAAGAGACCCAGTACTTC
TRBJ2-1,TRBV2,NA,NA,CASNAGLYNEQFF,TGTGCCAGCAACGCGGGTCTCTACAATGAGCAGTTCTTC
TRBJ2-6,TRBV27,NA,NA,CASSSRGVEGSGANVLTF,TGTGCCAGCAGTTCACGAGGGGTGGAGGGCTCTGGGGCCAACGTCCTGACTTTC
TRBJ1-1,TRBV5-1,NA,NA,CASSPVTGTMNTEAFF,TGCGCCAGCAGCCCCGTTACAGGGACTATGAACACTGAAGCTTTCTTT
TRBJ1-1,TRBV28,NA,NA,CASSLVLGGFAFF,TGTGCCAGCAGTCTAGTACTGGGAGGATTCGCTTTCTTT
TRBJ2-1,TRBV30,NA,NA,CAWSVLGDEQFF,TGTGCCTGGAGTGTACTCGGGGATGAGCAGTTCTTC
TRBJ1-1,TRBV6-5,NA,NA,CASSYLVDTEAFF,TGTGCCAGCAGTTACCTCGTAGACACTGAAGCTTTCTTT
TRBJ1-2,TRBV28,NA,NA,CASSLGRGNYGYTF,TGTGCCAGCAGTTTAGGGAGGGGAAACTATGGCTACACCTTC
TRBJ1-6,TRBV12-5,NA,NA,CASGLVQLDNSPLHF,TGTGCTAGTGGCCTGGTTCAGCTAGATAATTCACCCCTCCACTTT
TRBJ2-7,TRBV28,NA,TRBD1,CASSFADRDYEQYF,TGTGCCAGCAGTTTCGCTGACAGGGACTACGAGCAGTACTTC
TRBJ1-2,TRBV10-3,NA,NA,CAILSDRYYGYTF,TGTGCCATCTTGTCTGACAGATACTATGGCTACACCTTC